This T cell receptor beta chain was captured by sequencing in a study of blood T cell repertoires in COVID-19. Study in general: Sites across the United States, Italy and Spain contributed samples from acute and convalescent COVID-19. T cells, B-cell-depleted T cells, or PBMCs supplied cDNA or gDNA.

This clone was counted only a few times. In the original workflow: Reference gene primer amplification gave estimated nucleated cell counts. The protocol was immunoSEQ multiplex PCR, while the TCRdb copy is restricted to in-frame clones and leaves out a portion. For V, J and clone size, that table is used; D and trimming come from the DNA. The sample has 88,000 or so clones; about 85% are singletons. Germline loops: CDR1 SGHRS, CDR2 YFSETQ. The CDR3 is 16 residues long. Trimming cost V 3 bases and J 4 bases, with 14 bases left between them. Sample: peripheral blood. The origin of this receptor is a man aged 55 to 70 with acute or convalescent COVID-19. V and J are TRBV5-1 and TRBJ2-6, with a possible D match to TRBD1 (6 bases). CDR3: CASSSQQGPGANVLTF. The CDR3 coding sequence is TGCGCCAGCAGCTCCCAACAGGGTCCGGGGGCCAACGTCCTGACTTTC.